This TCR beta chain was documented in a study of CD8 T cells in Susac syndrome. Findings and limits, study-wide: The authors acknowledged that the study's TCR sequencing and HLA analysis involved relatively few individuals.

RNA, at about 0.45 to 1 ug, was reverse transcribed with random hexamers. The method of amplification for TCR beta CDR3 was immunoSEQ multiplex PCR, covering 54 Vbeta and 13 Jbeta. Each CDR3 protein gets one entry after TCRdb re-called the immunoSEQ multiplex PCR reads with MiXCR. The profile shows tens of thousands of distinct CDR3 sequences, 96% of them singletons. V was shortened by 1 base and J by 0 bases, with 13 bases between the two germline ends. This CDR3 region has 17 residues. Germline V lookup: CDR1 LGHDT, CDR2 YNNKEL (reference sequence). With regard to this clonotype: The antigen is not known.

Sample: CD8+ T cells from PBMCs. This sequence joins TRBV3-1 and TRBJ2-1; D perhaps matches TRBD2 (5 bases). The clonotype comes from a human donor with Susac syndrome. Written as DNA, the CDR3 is TGTGCCAGCAGCCAAGCTGAATTTGGGAGCTCCTACAATGAGCAGTTCTTC. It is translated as CASSQAEFGSSYNEQFF.